The T cell receptor (beta chain) described here comes from a study of blood T cells in healthy people across ages (dated by TCRdb to between 2014 and 2017). Regarding the complete study: Template switching captured roughly one uniquely barcoded TCR beta cDNA molecule per two T cells in model experiments. The study analyzed two additional independent replicas of 1 million unique cDNA reads from the same blood draw for two donors, one aged 18 to 29 and one aged 80 or older. Four age groups were formed from the donors: young (average roughly 16 years), middle-aged (roughly 38), aged (around 68) and long-lived (roughly 88). Using deep sequencing normalized with unique cDNA molecular identifiers, the study measured how TCR beta repertoire diversity changes with age. To avoid experimental bias, donors of different ages were distributed randomly across sequencing lanes.

Libraries were prepared through 5' RACE. Reads for this sample came from an Illumina HiSeq 2500. A second PCR of roughly 6 to 11 cycles was performed with a sample-barcoded 5' primer and a J-beta primer mix. A unique molecular identifier was introduced onto each TCR beta cDNA molecule by a template-switch 5' adaptor carrying 12 random nucleotides. At least 2.5 million CDR3-containing paired-end reads were obtained from each sample. All of the RNA was converted into first-strand cDNA using the Mint cDNA synthesis kit, with a TRBC-specific oligonucleotide serving as the primer. Following uracil-DNA glycosylase treatment, a first 18-cycle PCR with universal primers M1SS and BC2_uni_R was performed on all cDNA. The source study handled its data this way. For normalization, 1 million high-quality reads, each with a distinct molecular identifier, were randomly selected from each sample. Instead of being binned into consensus sequences, reads that shared molecular identifiers were thrown out. MiTCR, with a Q25 quality threshold and the strictest error-elimination algorithm, was used for CDR3 identification, clonotype clustering and error correction. A nonparametric unseen species model using Euler transformation provided a lower-bound estimate of total TCR beta diversity. TCRdb reprocessing: public reads trimmed at Q25 with fastp, clones called with MiXCR, in-frame beta chains kept. Each entry merges the rows of one CDR3 protein and shows their most common DNA and genes. Clone size and V and J calls follow TCRdb, not the original study. The sample profile shows about 750,000 distinct CDR3 sequences; 40% to 65% of them were found once. The top ten hold about two fifths of the sample.

Regarding this clonotype: The clone's antigen remains unknown. No quality values exist for individual bases; no much larger clone is one base distant.

Via the germline V gene (reference sequence), CDR1 is DFQATT and CDR2 SNEGSKA. Spanning cysteine to phenylalanine, the CDR3 consists of 14 amino acids. Left in the record is the CDR3 DNA by itself, 42 bases read in frame from the first base. A distance of 10 bases separates the germline ends of V and J, which lose 1 base and 1 base respectively. Broad study findings and their caveats: Observed TCR beta diversity correlated strongly with the percentage of naive T cells measured by flow cytometry. The long-lived group showed more naive CD4+ T cells, fewer expanded clones and increased TCR diversity than the aged group, suggesting age selection. As age increased, observed TCR beta diversity per million T cells dropped in a roughly linear way, and a significant reduction was already evident by age 40. Estimates of total diversity from one million sequenced T cells were regarded as lower bounds and underestimates. Bulk unsorted PBMC profiling prevented conclusive comparison of naive and antigen-experienced compartments. Because donor CMV infection status was unknown, age-related changes in expanded clonotypes were potentially confounded.

The 39 donors, aged about 6 to 95 years, were systemically healthy Caucasian individuals from Russia. Each donor gave ten milliliters of peripheral blood, collected into EDTA-treated Vacutainer tubes. PBMCs were isolated by Ficoll-Paque density-gradient centrifugation, with at least 7 million obtained per sample. Total RNA was extracted from PBMCs with Trizol reagent, with at least 5.5 micrograms obtained per sample. Naive CD45RAhigh/CD27high T cell percentages were measured by flow cytometry on a PBMC aliquot from every donor. This TCR came from a man older than 75 in good health. Recombination joined TRBV20-1 with TRBJ2-5; the D element might be TRBD1 or TRBD2, as each aligns at 5 bases. The specimen sequenced was blood. The DNA sequence follows: TGCAGTGCTAGAGTGGGACGGCCCCAAGAGACCCAGTACTTC. Translated, it reads CSARVGRPQETQYF.